These T cell receptor beta chains were read from a single sample in a study of shared clonotypes between healthy human individuals. Here immunoSEQ multiplex PCR was the method, and the copy in TCRdb shows in-frame clones only, minus some. The sample has about 580,000 clones, 95% to 98% seen once; the top ten hold approximately 0.3%. Sequences were obtained from naive CD8+ T cells sorted from blood. These receptors were taken from a man younger than 40 in good health. CDR3s include the opening cysteine and the closing phenylalanine or tryptophan. Each record gives: CDR3 protein, CDR3 DNA, J gene, V gene, clone size, D gene. A D gene is named only where the DNA matches it firmly. Clone size is not always given. Where it is, it says once, few, many or a class for expanded clones.

CASSELVQETQYF | TGCGCCAGCAGTGAGTTAGTACAAGAGACCCAGTACTTC | TRBJ2-5 | TRBV10-1 | - | -
CATGGGEYNEQFF | TGTGCCACCGGGGGTGGGGAGTACAATGAGCAGTTCTTC | TRBJ2-1 | TRBV10-3 | - | -
CASSQSDEQFF | TGTGCCAGCAGTCAATCGGATGAGCAGTTCTTC | TRBJ2-1 | TRBV27 | - | -
CASSGAKMRIRSAYEQYF | TGTGCCAGCAGTGGGGCAAAAATGAGAATACGGAGCGCCTACGAGCAGTACTTC | TRBJ2-7 | TRBV6-4 | - | -
CASSSAGGRGYTF | TGTGCCAGCAGCTCCGCAGGAGGGCGTGGCTACACCTTC | TRBJ1-2 | TRBV11-2 | - | -
CASSLYLRLKGSNEQFF | TGTGCCAGCAGCTTGTACTTGCGTTTGAAGGGTAGCAATGAGCAGTTCTTC | TRBJ2-1 | TRBV5-5 | - | -
CASSVTGTGYSGANVLTF | TGTGCCAGCAGCGTAACCGGGACAGGTTACTCTGGGGCCAACGTCCTGACTTTC | TRBJ2-6 | TRBV9 | - | TRBD1
CASSAGTHGYTF | TGTGCCAGCAGCGCTGGGACTCATGGCTACACCTTC | TRBJ1-2 | TRBV9 | - | -
CASSFVAEGEFGSYEQYF | TGTGCCAGCAGTTTTGTTGCCGAAGGGGAGTTCGGTTCCTACGAGCAGTACTTC | TRBJ2-7 | TRBV28 | - | -
CASRLEGAGTGELFF | TGTGCCAGCAGGCTTGAGGGAGCGGGCACCGGGGAGCTGTTTTTT | TRBJ2-2 | TRBV2 | - | -
CASSSTGGSYNEQFF | TGTGCCAGCAGCTCCACAGGGGGCTCCTACAATGAGCAGTTCTTC | TRBJ2-1 | TRBV7-3 | once | TRBD1
CASSQAVDRGPYSNQPQHF | TGTGCCAGCAGCCAAGCTGTGGACAGGGGCCCCTATAGCAATCAGCCCCAGCATTTT | TRBJ1-5 | TRBV4-2 | - | TRBD1
CASGASNEQFF | TGTGCCAGCGGCGCGAGCAATGAGCAGTTCTTC | TRBJ2-1 | TRBV27 | - | -
CASTRSGVKNQPQHF | TGTGCCAGCACCCGGTCGGGGGTTAAGAATCAGCCCCAGCATTTT | TRBJ1-5 | TRBV2 | - | -
CASTPDRGSTEAFF | TGTGCCAGCACTCCGGACAGGGGGTCGACTGAAGCTTTCTTT | TRBJ1-1 | TRBV6-6 | - | TRBD1
CSVEVRFGYTF | TGCAGCGTTGAGGTCCGGTTCGGCTACACCTTC | TRBJ1-2 | TRBV29-1 | - | -
CSVEMVGKLFF | TGCAGCGTTGAAATGGTTGGAAAACTGTTTTTT | TRBJ1-4 | TRBV29-1 | - | -
CASSRQGSYEQYF | TGTGCCAGCAGTAGGCAGGGGTCCTACGAGCAGTACTTC | TRBJ2-7 | TRBV28 | once | -
CASSFRTAKNYEQYF | TGTGCCAGCAGCTTTAGGACGGCCAAGAACTACGAGCAGTACTTC | TRBJ2-7 | TRBV7-9 | - | -
CASSPLGIHPYEQYF | TGTGCCAGCAGCCCACTAGGGATTCACCCCTACGAGCAGTACTTC | TRBJ2-7 | TRBV7-6 | - | -